Below, 2 T cell receptor beta chains from the same sample are listed, as sequenced in a study of post-analysis software for immune sequencing data. Study results and limitations: In patients, TRBV5-6, TRBV5-1 and TRBV20-1 belonged to five or six TRBV segments found more frequently than in controls.

Antigens of these TCRs are unknown. Built from TCR beta cDNA, the libraries had unique molecular identifiers in them. MiXCR, applied by TCRdb to the PCR reads, yields one record per CDR3 protein. The table shows around 180,000 distinct CDR3 sequences, with 30% occurring only once. The sequenced sample consisted of blood. The receptors derive from a girl aged 5-17 years with multiple sclerosis.

The gene calls are TRBV12-3 or TRBV12-4 and TRBJ2-7, with 7 bases that match TRBD1. After removal of 1 base from V and 0 bases from J, the junction contained 9 bases not matched to a gene. This CDR3 has 17 amino acids. The CDR3 protein is CASSLVYRTGISYEQYF. DNA for the CDR3: TGTGCCAGCAGTTTAGTGTACCGGACAGGCATCTCCTACGAGCAGTACTTC.

A few counts support this clonotype. The junction differs from germline at one of its ends, possibly a read error. This sequence joins TRBV27 and TRBJ1-3; no clear D gene. The CDR3 is made up of 14 amino acids. Germline-derived CDR1 and CDR2 are MNHEY and SMNVEV (reference sequence). CDR3 DNA sequence: TGTGCCAGCCGCGACCGCAGCTCTGGAAACACCACATATTTT. This gives the protein CASRDRSSGNTTYF.